This TCR beta chain was recovered during a study of shared clonotypes between healthy human individuals (dated by TCRdb to about 2020). With regard to the full study: A few men and two women, aged 18 to 49 years, made up the cohort. Leukapheresis yielded between about 0.85 and 9.5 billion PBMCs per donor. The study deeply sequenced blood TCR repertoires of about 5 healthy adults to estimate repertoire size and the extent of clonotype sharing between individuals. Per donor, three plates each were used for CD4 naive and CD4 memory, two for CD8 naive, and one for CD8 memory. To increase sequencing depth and limit assay-specific biases, different laboratories used diverse techniques to prepare libraries and sequence TCR repertoires.

Healthy HIV-negative adults with no recently reported acute infections or vaccinations were included as donors. Every donor was a Caucasian adult residing in Nashville, Tennessee, USA. CD4+ T cells were enriched by magnetic negative selection, after which naive cells were positively selected on CD45RA and the negative fraction was taken as the memory subset. Blood was obtained by leukapheresis, after which PBMCs were separated by Ficoll-Histopaque density gradient centrifugation and cryopreserved in liquid nitrogen vapor phase. Analytical flow cytometry was used to check the purity and quantity of each magnetically sorted T cell population. Genomic DNA was isolated from every sorted fraction and measured by UV absorbance on a Nanodrop 2000c. The paper as a whole reports these results and caveats: When a handful of donors were compared, the shared fraction of clonotypes was around 5% for naive CD4, approximately 3.3% for naive CD8, roughly 2.5% for memory CD4, and 0.3% to 0.5% for memory CD8. Sampling was restricted to blood, and TCR repertoires in tissue are likely to differ from TCR repertoires in blood. Incomplete sequencing was indicated by rarefaction of sorted-subset datasets, despite the large sequencing depth. Based on pairwise subsampling, the degree of clonotype sharing among donors was expected to be affected by sequencing depth. Naive subsets generally had larger estimated clonotype richness than memory subsets did. Because the study included a small number of donors, the genetic and exposure-history diversity represented was limited. Higher generation probabilities were observed for clonotypes shared by all four sorted-subset donors than for non-shared clonotypes.

Here V drops 8 bases and J drops 3 bases, and the junction holds 4 bases not matched to any gene. CDR3 length: 12 amino acids, cysteine to phenylalanine. Only CDR3 DNA remains: 36 bases, in frame from the first base. CDR1 and CDR2 are drawn from the germline V gene: SNHLY, FYNNEI. This clone was seen once. Its antigen remains undetermined. No base quality information exists; no much larger clone differs at one position. TCR CDR3 regions were amplified from genomic DNA by multiplex PCR using the deep immunoSEQ assay. Genomic DNA extracted from each cell subset was distributed evenly over all wells of several immunoSEQ 96-well plates, and each plate served as one replicate. For sorted subsets, each replicate PCR was loaded with around 200 ng genomic DNA, equivalent to about 33,000 T cell genomes. Purified libraries were quantified with a Qubit 3.0 fluorometer, sized on a Bioanalyzer 2100, and re-quantified with the KAPA Library Quantification kit. Every immunoSEQ 96-well plate was sequenced on a dedicated single-read 150-cycle Illumina NextSeq 550 flow cell. Under the source paper's analysis protocol: Because the immunoSEQ output held only junctional sequences and lacked quality scores, the filtering could not match the filtering applied to full-length reads. Sequences were annotated with PyIR, a Python wrapper for IgBLAST v1.9, and V/J genes and CDR3 were assigned using IMGT germline references. Reads were removed for weak V/J assignments (E-value above 1e-6), missing CDR3, stop codons, out-of-frame junctions, or ambiguous translated residues. A V3J clonotype was defined by an identical inferred V gene, J gene, and CDR3 amino acid sequence. Percentage overlap between repertoires was computed as shared unique clonotypes divided by the size of the smaller repertoire. RTK rarefaction, the Chao1 estimator, and Recon v2.1 estimates of unobserved clonotypes were used to assess repertoire richness. Generation probabilities were computed with OLGA for all TCRbeta clonotypes obtained by the gDNA method from a few donors. The source is immuneACCESS, and TCRdb retained only in-frame sequences with V and J called. Part of the clones is not carried over; for the studies checked, unresolved V genes explain less than half of this, and the remainder is unexplained. That table supplies the V and J calls and clone size; D and trimming were determined from the DNA. The sample contains around 2.1 million clones, approximately 96% of them found a single time. Roughly 0.13% of the sample comes from the top ten.

Sequenced sample: naive CD4+ T cells sorted from blood. The sample's cell subset or site, from its label and the paper: CD45RA+ positively selected. Rearrangement joined TRBV2 to TRBJ2-7, with 7 junctional bases fitting TRBD1. This receptor was obtained from a man aged 18 to 30 in good health. DNA sequence: TGTGCCAGCGGACGACAGGGCTACGAGCAGTACTTC. This codes for CASGRQGYEQYF.